This T cell receptor (beta chain) is drawn from a study of blood T cell repertoires in COVID-19. Study background: From T cells, B-cell-depleted T cells, or PBMCs came the material, which was cDNA or gDNA.

Participant age was about 18 to 100 years, and participants resided in about two dozen US areas. Recovery meant two consecutive negative NP/OP PCR tests, professional clearance, or resolved symptoms. Losses at the gene ends were 7 bases for V and 8 bases for J; bases not matched to a gene: 11. Germline V CDR1 and CDR2: SGHRS, YFSETQ. This CDR3 is 14 amino acids long. Per the authors' pipeline: Estimation of nucleated cell counts relied on the amplification of reference gene primers. The method was immunoSEQ multiplex PCR; TCRdb's version includes in-frame clones alone and lacks a portion of them. From that table come the V and J calls and clone size; the DNA was used to work out D and trimming. The repertoire holds around 430,000 clones, 85% to 90% seen once, with roughly 10% in the top ten.

The TCR sequence derives from a woman aged 45-60 years who had recovered from COVID-19. The V gene is TRBV5-1, the J gene TRBJ2-1; 8 bases map to TRBD2. Input material: PBMCs or T cells enriched from blood (not recorded which). CDR3 in DNA: TGCGCCAGCGAGACGGGGGGGGCCGAGGATGAGCAGTTCTTC. It is translated as CASETGGAEDEQFF.